This TCR beta chain emerged from a study of glioma-infiltrating T cells after dendritic cell vaccination (TCRdb year 2016). With respect to the entire study: Of the approximately 15 glioblastoma patients in the cohort, all drawn from Phase I and II dendritic cell vaccination trials, 9 were newly diagnosed and 6 had recurrent disease. Tumor-infiltrating lymphocyte content was quantified and tumor and blood repertoires were compared in dendritic cell-vaccinated glioblastoma patients by deep sequencing of TCR beta CDR3 regions. Patients received three intradermal dendritic cell vaccine injections at biweekly intervals in the arm below the axilla. Autologous tumor lysate-pulsed dendritic cell vaccination was administered to the patients between the early 2000s and the early 2010s. To make the vaccine, monocyte-derived dendritic cells were cultured for approximately 7 days with IL-4 and GM-CSF and then pulsed overnight with autologous tumor lysate. Survival after dendritic cell vaccination was correlated with TCR sequencing metrics such as TIL content and the overlap between tumor and blood repertoires.

TCRB CDR3 regions were amplified from about 2 ug genomic DNA, or all available DNA if less, using the immunoSEQ assay. For multiplex PCR, 60 forward primers for TCR V beta segments and 13 reverse primers for J beta segments were used. Synthetic control templates were spiked into each sample at limiting dilution to estimate reads per starting template. Reads of 87 bp were generated by sequencing on the Illumina HiSeq System. On the authors' methods: PCR and sequencing errors were removed by a nearest neighbor algorithm that merged closely related sequences. TCR overlap was measured as the percentage of unique tumor TCR beta sequences also present in the same patient's peripheral blood. TCRdb retrieved this table from immuneACCESS and kept in-frame rearrangements only. Not all clones are present; in checked studies, unresolved V genes account for under half, and no reason is known for the remainder. V, J and clone size derive from that table, while D and trimming were established from the DNA sequence. The sample table contains roughly 88,000 clones; only one count was recorded for roughly 77% of them. Less than 2.5% of the sample comes from the top ten.

This specimen's time point label, per the study, means: after dendritic cell vaccination, including at tumor progression/relapse. Patients were selected on the basis of adequate residual fresh-frozen tumor tissue and more than two years of available survival data. An isocitrate dehydrogenase mutation was not carried by any of the glioblastoma patients, although molecular status was otherwise variable. PBMC were collected before vaccination, two weeks after the third vaccination, and at tumor progression if progression occurred. Genomic DNA was extracted with the Qiagen DNeasy Blood extraction Kit. What the authors observed across the whole study: The three-group TCR overlap response model was described as speculative and requiring prospective validation. After dendritic cell vaccination, a higher estimated pretreatment TIL content predicted longer time to progression and overall survival. TCR clonality showed no direct relationship with survival, which suggests that a diverse polyclonal response may matter. The cohort was small and heterogeneous, few patients had complete blood and tumor sets, and even fewer had initial-recurrent tumor pairs.

Regarding this clone: Its cognate antigen has yet to be identified. Base qualities are not provided; no much larger clone lies one nucleotide away.

Trimming accounts for 0 bases at V and 1 base at J, while the number of junction bases matched to no gene is 4. The CDR3, cysteine through phenylalanine, is 15 amino acids long. The CDR3 DNA has 45 bases and is translated from base 1. CDR1 and CDR2, looked up from the germline V gene (reference sequence), are GTSNPN and SVGIG. The source was blood, collected after dendritic cell vaccination. The chain is made from TRBV30 and TRBJ2-3, and TRBD2 matches 7 of the central bases. The origin of this receptor is a human donor with glioblastoma. The CDR3 sequence is CAWSVGAGGTDTQYF. The nucleotide sequence is given as TGTGCCTGGAGTGTCGGTGCGGGGGGCACAGATACGCAGTATTTT.